Presented here are 23 T cell receptor beta chains from one specimen sequenced in a study of early T cells in non-severe SARS-CoV-2 infection. TCRdb re-analysed the 5' RACE reads in MiXCR, keeping a single row per CDR3 protein. The sample holds about 49,000 distinct CDR3 sequences, about 12% seen once. Source material: whole blood. The receptors stem from an adult who was a healthcare worker with PCR-confirmed SARS-CoV-2 infection or an uninfected control (not recorded which).

V gene TRBV18 combines with J gene TRBJ2-7; no definite D call. The V end lost 0 bases, the J end lost 5 bases, and 11 bases lay between the germline ends. The germline V gene has CDR1 KGHSH and CDR2 LQKENI. The CDR3 consists of 14 residues. The CDR3 bases are TGTGCCAGCTCACCACCGGGTTTTTGGGACGAGCAGTACTTC. Its protein is CASSPPGFWDEQYF.

This clonotype was detected ten times or more. The V and J genes are TRBV7-6 and TRBJ2-5; possibly TRBD1 or TRBD2 for D (5 bases each). Germline V lookup: CDR1 SGHVS, CDR2 FNYEAQ. The CDR3 has 15 residues. V gave up 5 bases and J gave up 7 bases, with 20 bases separating them. The CDR3 nucleotides read TGTGCCAGCAGCAAGGGGTACTTGGACGCGGGGACCCAGTACTTC. It specifies CASSKGYLDAGTQYF.

J is TRBJ2-2 and V is TRBV10-3; TRBD1 matches 8 bases. Trimming at V came to 9 bases and at J to 1 base, leaving 7 bases not matched to a gene. The CDR3 is 15 amino acids. Germline CDR1 and CDR2: ENHRY and SYGVKD. CDR3 protein: CAIAPGGLNTGELFF. The CDR3 coding sequence is TGTGCCATAGCCCCAGGGGGCCTGAACACCGGGGAGCTGTTTTTT.

This clonotype was counted at least ten times. This chain links TRBV18 with TRBJ1-2; 9 nucleotides line up with TRBD1. The CDR3 sequence is 16 residues long. J gave up 4 bases and V 3 bases, and 9 bases lay outside the gene matches. Germline CDR1 and CDR2: KGHSH and LQKENI. The CDR3 is CASSPNYRGQGYGYTF. CDR3 nucleotides: TGTGCCAGCTCACCGAATTACAGGGGGCAAGGCTATGGCTACACCTTC.

This clonotype was observed a few times. The chain uses TRBV5-5 and TRBJ2-7; D gene ambiguous. CDR1 and CDR2 from the germline V gene are SGHKS and YYEKEE (reference sequence). The CDR3 spans 14 residues. With 4 bases removed from V and 6 bases from J, the gap between germline ends came to 17 bases. CDR3: CASSHFSGASEQYF. The CDR3 DNA reads TGTGCCAGCAGCCATTTTTCCGGAGCATCCGAGCAGTACTTC.

This clonotype was picked up many times. The genes are TRBV10-3 and TRBJ2-7; D is perhaps TRBD1 (5 bases). The length of the CDR3 is 14 residues. Germline V gene lookup returns CDR1 ENHRY and CDR2 SYGVKD. V was cut by 6 bases and J by 1 base, with 13 bases left in between. CDR3 sequence (DNA): TGTGCCATCAGAGGGGATCTCGGGTCCTACGAGCAGTACTTC. Translated: CAIRGDLGSYEQYF.

V usage is TRBV27 and J usage is TRBJ2-7, with 9 positions matching TRBD2. The CDR3 is 15 amino acids. Germline V gene lookup returns CDR1 MNHEY and CDR2 SMNVEV (reference sequence). V shed 0 bases, J shed 7 bases, and the junction held 7 bases outside the gene matches. The CDR3 nucleotides are TGTGCCAGCAGTTTATCGGCTAGCGGGAAGGGGGAGCAGTACTTC. Its translation: CASSLSASGKGEQYF.

The genes are TRBV3-1 and TRBJ2-7, with 7 bases fitting TRBD2. V shed 6 bases, J shed 0 bases, and the junction held 8 bases outside the gene matches. Germline values: CDR1 LGHDT, CDR2 YNNKEL (reference sequence). The CDR3 length is 15 residues. The CDR3 region is CASSPGLVDSYEQYF. Here the CDR3 DNA reads TGTGCCAGCAGTCCTGGACTAGTGGACTCCTACGAGCAGTACTTC.

This clonotype showed up just once. The chain has TRBV6-5 and TRBJ2-3; D unclear. This CDR3 is 13 amino acids long. Trimming left V 0 bases short and J 7 bases short, with 8 bases between. Germline V lookup: CDR1 MNHEY, CDR2 SVGAGI. CDR3 nucleotides: TGTGCCAGCAGTTACTCGTTGCGGTATACGCAGTATTTT. The encoded protein is CASSYSLRYTQYF.

This clonotype was observed a handful of times. V usage is TRBV4-1 and J usage is TRBJ1-4, with a weak D call TRBD1 (6 bases). V lost 7 bases and J lost 6, with 15 bases in between. Germline V CDR1 and CDR2: MGHRA, YSYEKL. The CDR3 has 14 amino acids. The CDR3, as DNA: TGCGCCAGCACCCTACAGGGAGAAGATGAAAAACTGTTTTTT. Translating it yields CASTLQGEDEKLFF.

This clonotype was detected many times. The junction does not match germline at one end; this may be a read error. This rearrangement joins TRBV29-1 to TRBJ2-7, with TRBD2 matching over 10 bases. Per the germline V gene, CDR1 is SQVTM and CDR2 is ANQGSEA. This CDR3 contains 14 residues. The CDR3 DNA is TGCAGCGTCGAAGGACTAGCGGACTACTACGAGCAGTACTTC. Its protein product is CSVEGLADYYEQYF.

There are many counts of this clonotype. This chain uses TRBV5-4 with TRBJ2-7, with 12 bases lining up with TRBD2. The CDR3 loop spans 16 amino acids. Trimming cost V 0 bases and J 3 bases; bases outside gene matches: 4. CDR1 is SGHNT, CDR2 YYREEE, per germline (reference sequence). DNA of the CDR3: TGTGCCAGCAGCTTGGCCTCGACTAGCGGGAGCTACGAGCAGTACTTC. It specifies CASSLASTSGSYEQYF.

In DNA, the CDR3 is TGTGCCAGCAGCTCGGCTCCTTCACCCCTCCACTTT. As protein: CASSSAPSPLHF. The chain joins TRBV7-9 to TRBJ1-6; no clear D. This CDR3 is 12 amino acids long. Germline CDR1 SEHNR, CDR2 FQNEAQ (reference sequence). Trimming pared 4 bases from V and 9 bases from J, leaving 7 bases between.

The genes are TRBV2 and TRBJ1-1; no reliable D call. V lost 7 bases, J lost 5 bases, and 17 bases lay in between. This CDR3 region has 14 residues. The V gene's germline CDR1 is SNHLY and CDR2 FYNNEI. This CDR3 reads CASNEGAGRTEAFF. The CDR3 nucleotides read TGTGCCAGCAACGAAGGTGCAGGACGAACTGAAGCTTTCTTT. Full variable domain (outside the CDR3, taken from reference TRBV2 and TRBJ1-1): EPEVTQTPSHQVTQMGQEVILRCVPISNHLYFYWYRQILGQKVEFLVSFYNNEISEKSEIFDDQFSVERPDGSNFTLKIRSTKLEDSAMYFCASNEGAGRTEAFFGQGTRLTVV.

In this sample, this clonotype turned up many times. The chain joins TRBV19 to TRBJ2-7; 8 bases are a match to TRBD2. The trim removed 5 bases at V and 2 bases at J, leaving 11 bases unmatched. This CDR3 contains 16 residues. The germline CDR1 and CDR2 sequences are LNHDA and SQIVND (reference sequence). CDR3 DNA sequence: TGTGCCAGTAGTTCCCGGGGGGGATCTAACCCCTACGAGCAGTACTTC. Its protein is CASSSRGGSNPYEQYF.

This clonotype appeared many times. This chain connects TRBV7-6 to TRBJ2-7, with TRBD2 matching 10 bases. The ends lost 5 bases at V and 2 bases at J; junction bases unmatched: 9. The CDR3 sequence is 16 residues long. Germline V lookup: CDR1 SGHVS, CDR2 FNYEAQ. The CDR3 protein is CASSQPTSGDPYEQYF. For the CDR3, the DNA is TGTGCCAGCAGCCAACCCACTAGCGGGGACCCCTACGAGCAGTACTTC.

This clonotype has a handful of counts. This chain joins TRBV5-1 and TRBJ2-4; D call uncertain. Trimming removed 4 bases at V and 2 bases at J, with 10 bases between. The CDR3 runs 14 residues. CDR1 is SGHRS and CDR2 is YFSETQ in the germline V gene. The CDR3 loop is CASSVLETKNIQYF. CDR3 DNA sequence: TGCGCCAGCAGCGTTCTAGAGACCAAAAACATTCAGTACTTC.

This clonotype was seen ten or more times. The chain couples TRBV20-1 to TRBJ1-5; 8 bases fit TRBD1. V was clipped by 0 bases and J by 11 bases; unmatched bases: 9. The CDR3 is made up of 14 amino acids. The germline CDR1 and CDR2 sequences are DFQATT and SNEGSKA (reference sequence). CDR3 sequence (DNA): TGCAGTGCTAGAGATTTCCGGACAGGGTTGGCCCAGCATTTT. It is translated as CSARDFRTGLAQHF.

This clonotype was seen ten or more times. This sequence joins TRBV6-4 and TRBJ2-6, with no clear D. The CDR3 loop spans 13 amino acids. The V gene lost 8 bases and the J gene lost 0 bases, with 5 bases spanning the gap. CDR1 and CDR2 (germline): MRHNA, SNTAGT. CDR3 coding DNA: TGTGCCAGCGCGTTCTCTGGGGCCAACGTCCTGACTTTC. This encodes CASAFSGANVLTF.

This clonotype was found many times. The gene calls are TRBV25-1 and TRBJ2-2; no firm D call. Germline values: CDR1 MGHDK, CDR2 SYGVNS. The CDR3 loop spans 15 amino acids. Trimming removed 4 bases at V and 0 bases at J, with 9 bases between. In DNA, the CDR3 is TGTGCCAGCAGTGGTGTGCAAGCGAACACCGGGGAGCTGTTTTTT. It encodes CASSGVQANTGELFF.

This clonotype was detected only a few times. This chain links TRBV19 with TRBJ2-7, with 9 bases matching TRBD2. The CDR3 is 15 amino acids. The germline V gene has CDR1 LNHDA and CDR2 SQIVND (reference sequence). V dropped 2 bases and J dropped 1; count of bases not matched to a gene: 3. Here the CDR3 DNA reads TGTGCCAGTAGTATATCTAGCGGGGCATCCTACGAGCAGTACTTC. This codes for CASSISSGASYEQYF.

This clonotype was seen a handful of times. The chain carries TRBV7-2 and TRBJ2-1; no reliable D call. CDR3 length: 15 residues. V gave up 4 bases and J gave up 0 bases, with 10 bases separating them. Germline assignment: CDR1 SGHTA and CDR2 FQGNSA. The CDR3 loop reads CASSWNPSSYNEQFF. Here the CDR3 DNA reads TGTGCCAGCAGCTGGAATCCGAGCTCCTACAATGAGCAGTTCTTC.

At least ten counts were recorded for this clonotype. J is TRBJ2-2 and V is TRBV7-2, with 10 positions matching TRBD2. Germline CDR1 and CDR2: SGHTA and FQGNSA. This CDR3 has 17 residues. J gave up 4 bases and V 11 bases, and 16 bases lay outside the gene matches. CDR3 in DNA: TGTGCCTTACCTGTGAGCGGGGGGGCCAAGACCACCGGGGAGCTGTTTTTT. Translating it yields CALPVSGGAKTTGELFF.